This T cell receptor (beta chain) was profiled in a study of cytomegalovirus exposure and HLA in healthy donors. Whole-study results and caveats: Upon later analysis, TCR association rates were observed to vary by HLA locus, being highest for DRB1 and lowest for HLA-C. Sequencing likely generated an artifact that appeared as a cluster of highly shared sequence variants.

The PCR was carried out with 60 Vbeta primers and 13 Jbeta primers. Original analysis: Around 11 million shared chains were among the about 80 million unique TCR beta chains that a later analysis counted. Clones were sequenced by immunoSEQ multiplex PCR, and TCRdb holds only the in-frame ones, with some missing. That table is the source of V, J and clone size, and D and trimming were worked out from the DNA. The table lists 150,000 to 200,000 clones, around 79% of them singletons. Germline assignment: CDR1 SEHNR and CDR2 FQNEAQ (reference sequence). Between the trimmed V and J ends, which lost 4 bases and 0 bases, there was a span of 5 bases. The CDR3 has 13 residues. The table lists this clone with a few counts. Its target is unknown.

The chain combines TRBV7-9 with TRBJ2-3; no definite D call. This TCR derives from a female donor in good health and CMV-seronegative. Material for sequencing was PBMCs. CDR3 sequence reads: CASSSTSTDTQYF. The CDR3 nucleotides read TGTGCCAGCAGCTCTACTAGCACAGATACGCAGTATTTT.